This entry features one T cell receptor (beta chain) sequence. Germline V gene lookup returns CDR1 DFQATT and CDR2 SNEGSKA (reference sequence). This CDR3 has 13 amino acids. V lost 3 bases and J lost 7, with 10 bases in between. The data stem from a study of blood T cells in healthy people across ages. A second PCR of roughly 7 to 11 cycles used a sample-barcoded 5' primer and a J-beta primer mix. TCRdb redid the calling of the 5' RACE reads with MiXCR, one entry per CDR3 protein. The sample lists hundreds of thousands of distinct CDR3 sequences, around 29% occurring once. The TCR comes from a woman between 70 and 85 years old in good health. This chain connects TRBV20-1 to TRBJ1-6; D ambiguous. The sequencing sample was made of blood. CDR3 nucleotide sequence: TGCAGTGCTAGGGCCCACGGGAATTCACCCCTCCACTTT. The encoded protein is CSARAHGNSPLHF.